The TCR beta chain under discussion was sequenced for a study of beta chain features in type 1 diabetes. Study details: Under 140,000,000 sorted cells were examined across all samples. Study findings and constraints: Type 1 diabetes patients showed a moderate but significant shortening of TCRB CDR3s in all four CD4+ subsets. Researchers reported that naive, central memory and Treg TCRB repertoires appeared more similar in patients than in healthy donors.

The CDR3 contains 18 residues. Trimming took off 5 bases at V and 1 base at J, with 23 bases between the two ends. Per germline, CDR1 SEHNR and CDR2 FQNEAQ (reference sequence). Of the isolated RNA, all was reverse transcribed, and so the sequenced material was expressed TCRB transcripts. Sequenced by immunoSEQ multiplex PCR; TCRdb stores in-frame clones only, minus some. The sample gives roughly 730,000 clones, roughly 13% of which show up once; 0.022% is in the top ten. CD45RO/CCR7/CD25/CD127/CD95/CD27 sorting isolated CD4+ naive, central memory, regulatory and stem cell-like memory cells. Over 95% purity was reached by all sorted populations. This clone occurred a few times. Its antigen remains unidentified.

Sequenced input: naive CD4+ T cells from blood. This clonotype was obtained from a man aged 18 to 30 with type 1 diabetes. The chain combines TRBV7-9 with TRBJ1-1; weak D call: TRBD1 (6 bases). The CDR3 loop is CASSKSPLAGASNTEAFF. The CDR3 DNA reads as TGTGCCAGCAGCAAGAGCCCTCTAGCAGGGGCGTCGAACACTGAAGCTTTCTTT. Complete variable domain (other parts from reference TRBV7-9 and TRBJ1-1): DTGVSQNPRHKITKRGQNVTFRCDPISEHNRLYWYRQTLGQGPEFLTYFQNEAQLEKSRLLSDRFSAERPKGSFSTLEIQRTEQGDSAMYLCASSKSPLAGASNTEAFFGQGTRLTVV.